This T cell receptor (beta chain) was identified in a study of PD-1 blockade in classical Hodgkin lymphoma. Whole-study context: Intravenous nivolumab at 3 mg/kg was given to patients every 2 weeks. Points from the study as a whole: When set against healthy donors, newly diagnosed patients were reported to show lower baseline TCR diversity.

TCRdb keeps only in-frame clones here, not all; method: immunoSEQ multiplex PCR. The sample lists around 60,000 clones, approximately 92% occurring once. The time point: cycle 4 day 1 (C4D1), after 5 to 7 weeks of nivolumab. There was relapse after autologous stem cell transplantation in every patient, and there was variation in brentuximab vedotin exposure. Between the trimmed V and J ends, which lost 0 bases and 2 bases, there was a span of 7 bases. The CDR3 loop spans 13 amino acids. Per germline, CDR1 SQVTM and CDR2 ANQGSEA. A remark on this clone: Its antigen remains unidentified.

The chain employs TRBV29-1 and TRBJ1-2; D possibly corresponds to TRBD1 (6 bases). Sequencing used peripheral blood mononuclear cells (PBMCs), obtained before the fourth cycle of nivolumab. This TCR came from a human donor with classical Hodgkin lymphoma. DNA of the CDR3: TGCAGCGTTGAAGAACAGGGAAACTATGGCTACACCTTC. Translated, it gives CSVEEQGNYGYTF.